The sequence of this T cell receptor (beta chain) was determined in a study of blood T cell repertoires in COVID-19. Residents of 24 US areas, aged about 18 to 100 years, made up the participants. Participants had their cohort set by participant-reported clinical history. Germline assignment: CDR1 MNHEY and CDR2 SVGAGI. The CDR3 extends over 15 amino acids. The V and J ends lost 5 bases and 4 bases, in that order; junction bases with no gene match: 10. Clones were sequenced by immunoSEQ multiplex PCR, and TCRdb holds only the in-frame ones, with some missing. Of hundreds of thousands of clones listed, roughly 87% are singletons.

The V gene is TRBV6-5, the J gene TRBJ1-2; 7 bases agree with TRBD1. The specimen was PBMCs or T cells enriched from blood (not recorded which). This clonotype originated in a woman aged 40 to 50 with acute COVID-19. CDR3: CASSTRTGWGYGYTF. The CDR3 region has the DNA TGTGCCAGCAGTACTCGGACAGGTTGGGGCTATGGCTACACCTTC.